A single sample is the source of the 7 T cell receptor beta chains below, sequenced in a study of blood T cell repertoires in COVID-19. Profiling relied on immunoSEQ multiplex PCR, and the TCRdb table lists in-frame clones only, not all of them. The sample holds tens of thousands of clones, roughly 92% seen once. Sequenced sample: peripheral blood. The receptors originated from a human donor in a cohort sampled during active COVID-19.

The DNA for the CDR3 is TGTGCCAGCAGCCTCGACAGGGGTATGACAGATACGCAGTATTTT. This encodes CASSLDRGMTDTQYF. The rearrangement joins TRBV27 to TRBJ2-3, with 8 bases matching TRBD1. This CDR3 is 15 amino acids long. CDR1 and CDR2 (germline): MNHEY, SMNVEV (reference sequence). Losses at the gene ends were 6 bases for V and 3 bases for J; bases not matched to a gene: 8.

This chain uses TRBV27 with TRBJ2-3; weak D call: TRBD1 (6 bases). From germline, CDR1 is MNHEY and CDR2 SMNVEV (reference sequence). V lost 2 bases, J lost 11 bases, and 11 bases lay in between. This CDR3 is 12 amino acids long. The CDR3 loop reads CASSLPDREQYF. The CDR3 nucleotides read TGTGCCAGCAGTTTACCGGACAGAGAGCAGTATTTT.

The chain couples TRBV30 to TRBJ1-6; a possible D gene is TRBD1 (5 bases). The V gene lost 5 bases and the J gene lost 4 bases, with 9 bases spanning the gap. Germline lookup yields CDR1 GTSNPN and CDR2 SVGIG (reference sequence). The CDR3 is made up of 13 amino acids. This chain's CDR3 is CAWAEGYNSPLHF. The CDR3 DNA is TGTGCCTGGGCGGAGGGGTATAATTCACCCCTCCACTTT.

The V call is TRBV12-3 or TRBV12-4, the J call TRBJ1-1; D possibly corresponds to TRBD1 (6 bases). V lost 2 bases and J 11 bases, leaving 15 bases between the germline ends. This CDR3 is built from 13 residues. The CDR3 sequence: CASSLTDRTVAFF. In nucleotides, the CDR3 is TGTGCCAGCAGTTTAACAGATCGGACAGTGGCTTTCTTT.

V and J are TRBV5-1 and TRBJ2-1, with 8 bases aligning to TRBD1. CDR1 SGHRS and CDR2 YFSETQ come from the germline V gene. The CDR3 is made up of 16 amino acids. The trim removed 0 bases at V and 5 bases at J, leaving 7 bases unmatched. As DNA, the CDR3 is TGCGCCAGCAGCTTGGTTTCTGGACAGGGTAACAATGAGCAGTTCTTC. Amino acid sequence: CASSLVSGQGNNEQFF.

The genes are TRBV6-1 and TRBJ1-2; D gene ambiguous. The germline gives CDR1 MNHNS, CDR2 SASEGT. The CDR3 runs 16 residues. The V gene lost 1 base and the J gene lost 5 bases, with 17 bases spanning the gap. DNA of the CDR3: TGTGCCAGCAGTGAAGGGCAGCCCTTTCAGAGGTATGGCTACACCTTC. Amino acids: CASSEGQPFQRYGYTF.

The CDR3 loop reads CASSPAGGPADTQYF. As DNA, the CDR3 is TGTGCCAGCTCACCAGCGGGGGGGCCGGCAGATACGCAGTATTTT. The chain joins TRBV18 to TRBJ2-3; TRBD2 matches 9 bases. The germline CDR1 and CDR2 sequences are KGHSH and LQKENI. This CDR3 spans 15 amino acids. J was trimmed by 4 bases and V by 2 bases; bases with no gene match: 4.